These 17 T cell receptor beta chains originate from one sample sequenced in a study of T cell repertoires in cytomegalovirus infection. One entry per CDR3 protein, called by TCRdb with MiXCR from the reads. In the table there are some 440,000 distinct CDR3 sequences, approximately 31% of which are singletons. What was sequenced was PBMCs. All receptors come from a human donor in good health (CMV status not recorded). Some clones in this sample may be carry-over from other donors' samples.

The rearrangement joins TRBV19 to TRBJ2-4; TRBD2 is a possible D gene (5 bases). The germline V gene has CDR1 LNHDA and CDR2 SQIVND (reference sequence). The ends were cut back, 9 bases at V and 2 bases at J, with 20 bases in the middle. The CDR3 is made up of 16 amino acids. CDR3 residues: CARSQDPGEPKNIQYF. CDR3 sequence (DNA): TGTGCCAGAAGTCAGGACCCCGGGGAGCCCAAAAACATTCAGTACTTC.

This clonotype appeared a few times. The rearrangement uses TRBV11-3 and TRBJ2-7; D not certain. V gave up 3 bases and J gave up 1 base, with 10 bases separating them. Germline V gives CDR1 SGHNT, CDR2 YENEEA. The CDR3 has 14 amino acids. The chain's CDR3 is CASSFRDSSYEQYF. In nucleotides, the CDR3 is TGTGCCAGCAGCTTTCGTGACTCATCCTACGAGCAGTACTTC.

The genes are TRBV7-9 and TRBJ1-1; D perhaps matches TRBD1 (5 bases). CDR1 is SEHNR and CDR2 is FQNEAQ in the germline V gene (reference sequence). There are 14 residues in the CDR3. Deletions cut 1 base from V and 5 bases from J, with 11 bases between. CDR3 sequence (DNA): TGTGCCAGCAGCTTAGAGCAGGGTAGAACTGAAGCTTTCTTT. This translates into CASSLEQGRTEAFF.

For the CDR3, the DNA is TGTGCCAGCAGCCACTGGGGACTAGCGGGGGGGCCTTGGTACCAAGAGACCCAGTACTTC. Its protein is CASSHWGLAGGPWYQETQYF. V is TRBV3-1 and J is TRBJ2-5, with TRBD2 matching 16 bases. The CDR3 is 20 amino acids. V was clipped by 3 bases and J by 0 bases; unmatched bases: 10. Germline V gene data show CDR1 as LGHDT and CDR2 as YNNKEL (reference sequence).

The chain combines TRBV27 with TRBJ1-2, with a possible D match to TRBD1 (5 bases). CDR1 is MNHEY, CDR2 SMNVEV, per germline (reference sequence). The V end lost 6 bases, the J end lost 6 bases, and 23 bases lay between the germline ends. The CDR3 covers 16 residues. As DNA, the CDR3 is TGTGCCAGCAGCCCCGGTGCCGGGGGGTTGGGGGATGGCTACACCTTC. This translates into CASSPGAGGLGDGYTF.

This chain joins TRBV19 and TRBJ2-7; D gene uncertain. Per germline, CDR1 LNHDA and CDR2 SQIVND (reference sequence). This CDR3 has 13 residues. V dropped 2 bases and J dropped 4 bases, with 9 bases sitting between them. CDR3 sequence reads: CASSIKDGYEQYF. Written as DNA, the CDR3 is TGTGCCAGTAGTATAAAGGACGGGTACGAGCAGTACTTC.

V and J are TRBV20-1 and TRBJ2-1; D assignment may be TRBD1 or TRBD2 (5 bases each). The CDR3 contains 12 residues. The V gene's germline CDR1 is DFQATT and CDR2 SNEGSKA (reference sequence). Deletions cut 5 bases from V and 7 bases from J, with 12 bases between. CDR3 protein: CSAYRGPNEQFF. The CDR3 DNA is TGCAGTGCTTACCGGGGCCCTAATGAGCAGTTCTTC.

This clonotype was observed at least ten times. The CDR3 nucleotides read TGTGCCAGCAGCTTCCAGGGAGGGGGAGAGACCCAGTACTTC. Its translation is CASSFQGGGETQYF. The V call is TRBV7-2, the J call TRBJ2-5, with a possible D match to TRBD2 (7 bases). Per the germline V gene, CDR1 is SGHTA and CDR2 is FQGNSA. The CDR3 loop spans 14 amino acids. Deletions cut 3 bases from V and 4 bases from J, with 12 bases between. The full variable domain, rest sourced from reference TRBV7-2 and TRBJ2-5, is GAGVSQSPSNKVTEKGKDVELRCDPISGHTALYWYRQSLGQGLEFLIYFQGNSAPDKSGLPSDRFSAERTGGSVSTLTIQRTQQEDSAVYLCASSFQGGGETQYFGPGTRLLVL.

This clonotype has a count of ten or more. The gene calls are TRBV7-2 and TRBJ1-1; TRBD1 matches 8 bases. The CDR3 covers 16 residues. The J segment lost 4 bases and the V segment lost 1 base, leaving 8 bases of the junction unmatched. Germline V CDR1 and CDR2: SGHTA, FQGNSA. In DNA, the CDR3 is TGTGCCAGCAGCTTAGTTGGACAGGGAGGGGTCACTGAAGCTTTCTTT. Its protein is CASSLVGQGGVTEAFF. The full variable domain, rest sourced from reference TRBV7-2 and TRBJ1-1, is GAGVSQSPSNKVTEKGKDVELRCDPISGHTALYWYRQSLGQGLEFLIYFQGNSAPDKSGLPSDRFSAERTGGSVSTLTIQRTQQEDSAVYLCASSLVGQGGVTEAFFGQGTRLTVV.

The gene calls are TRBV14 and TRBJ2-4, with TRBD1 as a possible D gene (6 bases). V dropped 3 bases and J dropped 7 bases, with 16 bases sitting between them. Germline lookup yields CDR1 SGHDN and CDR2 FVKESK. This CDR3 spans 15 amino acids. Here the CDR3 DNA reads TGTGCCAGCAGCCATCCCGGACAGTCTATGAACATTCAGTACTTC. Its translation is CASSHPGQSMNIQYF.

The DNA of the CDR3 is TGTGCCAGCAGTCTTCCGGGACAGGGCGTCAATCAGCCCCAGCATTTT. It yields the protein CASSLPGQGVNQPQHF. The chain recombines TRBV28 with TRBJ1-5; 9 nucleotides align to TRBD1. The germline V gene has CDR1 MDHEN and CDR2 SYDVKM. This CDR3 is 16 amino acids long. V lost 5 bases, J lost 3 bases, and 8 bases stayed unmatched.

For the CDR3, the DNA is TGTGCCAGCCACCCCTCGCGGGGCGGAAATACGGGCGAGCAGTACTTC. This sequence encodes CASHPSRGGNTGEQYF. V and J are TRBV2 and TRBJ2-7; D is perhaps TRBD2 (6 bases). The CDR3 spans 16 residues. The V end lost 8 bases, the J end lost 6 bases, and 26 bases lay between the germline ends. Germline CDR1 SNHLY, CDR2 FYNNEI. The full variable domain, completed using reference TRBV2 and TRBJ2-7, is EPEVTQTPSHQVTQMGQEVILRCVPISNHLYFYWYRQILGQKVEFLVSFYNNEISEKSEIFDDQFSVERPDGSNFTLKIRSTKLEDSAMYFCASHPSRGGNTGEQYFGPGTRLTVT.

This clonotype was seen only a few times. The chain is built from TRBV6-5 and TRBJ1-2; D unresolved. V was cut by 2 bases and J by 4 bases, with 17 bases left in between. The CDR3 totals 16 residues. Germline values: CDR1 MNHEY, CDR2 SVGAGI. In nucleotides, the CDR3 is TGTGCCAGCAGTTACGCTCAGGTGGGAGCAGTCTATGGCTACACCTTC. Translating it yields CASSYAQVGAVYGYTF.

This chain uses TRBV6-1 with TRBJ1-3, with 7 positions matching TRBD1. CDR3 length: 14 amino acids. Germline V gene lookup returns CDR1 MNHNS and CDR2 SASEGT. V lost 5 bases and J lost 4; bases outside the gene matches: 5. CDR3 nucleotides: TGTGCCAGCAGTCAGACAGGGCGGGGAAACACCATATATTTT. This translates into CASSQTGRGNTIYF.

The chain recombines TRBV11-2 with TRBJ2-5; a possible D gene is TRBD2 (7 bases). Germline CDR1 reads SGHAT; CDR2 reads FQNNGV. V dropped 6 bases and J dropped 5 bases, with 13 bases sitting between them. This CDR3 comprises 13 residues. The CDR3 nucleotides are TGTGCCAGCAGTTTTCGGGGGGCCGAGACCCAGTACTTC. It translates to CASSFRGAETQYF.

The chain has TRBV3-1 and TRBJ2-3; no definite D call. Deletions cut 1 base from V and 5 bases from J, with 10 bases between. Germline values: CDR1 LGHDT, CDR2 YNNKEL (reference sequence). The CDR3 covers 14 residues. As DNA, the CDR3 is TGTGCCAGCAGCCAAGTGGTGGGCGTAGATACGCAGTATTTT. As protein: CASSQVVGVDTQYF.

This clonotype was seen at least ten times. This chain connects TRBV7-2 to TRBJ2-7; 13 nucleotides align to TRBD2. The germline V gene has CDR1 SGHTA and CDR2 FQGNSA. CDR3 length: 16 amino acids. J gave up 2 bases and V 2 bases, and 3 bases lay outside the gene matches. The CDR3 spells CASSLSGLAGAYEQYF. The CDR3 coding sequence is TGTGCCAGCAGCTTAAGCGGACTAGCGGGGGCCTACGAGCAGTACTTC.